The rows below give T cell receptor beta chains drawn from one sample of a study of T-cell memory formation after mild COVID-19. TCRdb re-called the 5' RACE reads through MiXCR, storing one row per CDR3 protein. Among about 33,000 distinct CDR3 sequences listed, approximately 21% were seen once. The sequenced material came from PBMCs or a T cell subset sorted from them (not recorded which). The receptors were gathered from an adult who had mild COVID-19 (a few samples of this study predate the infection). Cell type and time point are not known. Both conserved end residues are part of each CDR3. D genes are given only for firm matches. Size is stated for part of the rows, as once, few or many counts, or as a class when the clone is expanded.

j_call | d_call | v_call | clone_size | cdr3_aa | cdr3_nt
TRBJ2-5 | TRBD2 | TRBV5-5 | many | CASSWEGLAGETQYF | TGTGCCAGCAGCTGGGAGGGCCTAGCGGGAGAGACCCAGTACTTC
TRBJ2-3 | NA | TRBV27 | many | CASSESTDTQYF | TGTGCCAGCAGTGAAAGCACAGATACGCAGTATTTT
TRBJ1-1 | NA | TRBV12-3/TRBV12-4 | NA | CASSLSGLSEAFF | TGTGCCAGCAGTTTATCAGGGTTATCTGAAGCTTTCTTT
TRBJ2-1 | TRBD2 | TRBV9 | NA | CASSPPPGGRSSEQFF | TGTGCCAGCAGCCCACCTCCCGGCGGGAGATCCAGTGAGCAGTTCTTC
TRBJ2-2 | NA | TRBV7-3 | many | CASSSIRESGELFF | TGTGCCAGCAGCTCCATCCGGGAATCCGGGGAGCTGTTTTTT
TRBJ2-5 | TRBD1 | TRBV7-2 | many | CASSTFGTAKETQYF | TGTGCCAGCAGCACTTTCGGGACAGCCAAAGAGACCCAGTACTTC
TRBJ1-5 | NA | TRBV21-1 | NA | CASSPHADRHNQPQHF | TGTGCCAGCAGCCCACATGCCGACAGACACAATCAGCCCCAGCATTTT
TRBJ1-6 | NA | TRBV6-1 | many | CASSPRDGGSPLHF | TGTGCCAGCAGTCCTCGGGACGGTGGGTCACCCCTCCACTTT
TRBJ2-3 | TRBD1 | TRBV7-9 | NA | CASSPRTGTEFTDTQYF | TGTGCCAGCAGCCCAAGGACCGGGACAGAGTTCACAGATACGCAGTATTTT
TRBJ1-5 | TRBD1 | TRBV30 | many | CAWTHTGTGSQPQHF | TGTGCCTGGACTCATACCGGGACAGGGAGTCAGCCCCAGCATTTT
TRBJ2-4 | NA | TRBV9 | NA | CASSVDGAGLQYF | TGTGCCAGCAGCGTAGATGGGGCTGGGCTTCAGTACTTC
TRBJ2-2 | TRBD1 | TRBV7-2 | NA | CASSGQGARESNTGELFF | TGTGCCAGCAGCGGACAGGGGGCGCGAGAGTCGAACACCGGGGAGCTGTTTTTT
TRBJ1-6 | NA | TRBV29-1 | NA | CSVIQDFTLHF | TGCAGCGTTATACAGGACTTCACCCTCCACTTT
TRBJ1-1 | NA | TRBV7-9 | many | CASSSSRHKSTEAFF | TGTGCCAGCAGCTCCTCCCGACACAAATCCACTGAAGCTTTCTTT
TRBJ1-2 | NA | TRBV5-4 | many | CASSQTGTHTF | TGTGCCAGCAGCCAGACAGGTACCCACACCTTC
TRBJ2-7 | TRBD1 | TRBV6-5 | NA | CASSEGQGAYEQYF | TGTGCCAGCAGTGAAGGACAGGGGGCCTACGAGCAGTACTTC
TRBJ1-6 | NA | TRBV12-3/TRBV12-4 | many | CASRGTGSVSPLHF | TGTGCCAGCAGGGGGACGGGCTCTGTTTCACCCCTCCACTTT
TRBJ1-6 | NA | TRBV12-3/TRBV12-4 | many | CASSSRRDGPLHF | TGTGCCAGCAGTTCTCGCAGGGACGGACCCCTCCACTTT
TRBJ1-5 | NA | TRBV20-1 | many | CSAWGRGNQPQHF | TGCAGTGCTTGGGGGCGCGGCAATCAGCCCCAGCATTTT
TRBJ2-7 | TRBD1 | TRBV5-1 | many | CASSLGQGSYEQYF | TGCGCCAGCAGCTTGGGACAGGGGTCCTACGAGCAGTACTTC
TRBJ2-7 | NA | TRBV7-9 | NA | CASRKLGPSYEQYF | TGTGCCAGCAGGAAACTCGGGCCCTCCTACGAGCAGTACTTC
TRBJ2-1 | NA | TRBV7-6 | NA | CASSFGFQRSGTEEQFF | TGTGCCAGCAGCTTCGGGTTTCAAAGGAGCGGCACTGAAGAGCAGTTCTTC
TRBJ2-7 | TRBD2 | TRBV7-2 | many | CASQGASGRASEQYF | TGTGCCAGCCAAGGGGCTAGCGGGAGGGCCTCGGAGCAGTACTTC